This TCR beta chain was profiled in a study of blood T cell repertoires in COVID-19 (dated by TCRdb to the early 2020s). Turning to the overall study: Samples from collaborators originated in the United States, Italy and Spain and spanned both the acute and convalescent phases of COVID-19. The material from the prospective study consisted of cDNA or gDNA derived from T cells, B-cell-depleted T cells, or PBMCs. Subjects who had been exposed to COVID-19, were actively infected with it, or had recovered from it provided the deeply sampled blood TCRbeta repertoires that made up the dataset. The repertoires were released in a freely available public database intended as a resource for research on the immune response to SARS-CoV-2. Samples came from the ongoing ImmuneRACE study (first 160 participants) plus 1,254 subjects from 6 global collaborators. A de-identified subject ID, COVID-19 status, age in years and sex were almost always included in the sample metadata. Where available, HLA class I and class II types were taken from metadata supplied by the sample provider and were not determined by assay-based typing. The full study reports these points: The quantity of clinical and demographic metadata differed by source and by participant and was supplied without curation.

This clone came up once. Its antigen is currently not known. The record has no base qualities; no much larger clone is one base away. TCRbeta CDR3 regions were amplified from genomic DNA using the immunoSEQ Assay, a bias-controlled multiplex PCR. The published analysis was carried out like this. The number of nucleated cells in each sample was estimated by amplification of reference gene primers within the assay. Sequence reads were collapsed and filtered to measure the absolute abundance of every unique TCRbeta CDR3 rearrangement. Productive Simpson clonality was computed per sample as the square root of Simpson's diversity index over productive rearrangements. TCRdb obtained this table from immuneACCESS and retained in-frame rearrangements with V and J assigned. These tables miss some clones; where compared with another copy, unresolved V genes account for less than half of the shortfall, and the remainder is unexplained. That table supplies the V and J calls and clone size; D and trimming were determined from the DNA. The sample has about 35,000 clones on record, 83% of them singletons. 3.6% of the sample is taken by the ten largest.

Per the germline V gene (reference sequence), LNHNV is the CDR1 and YYDKDF is the CDR2. There are 15 amino acids in the CDR3, from cysteine to phenylalanine inclusive. The DNA shown is the 45-base CDR3, in frame from base 1. Ends trimmed: V by 4 bases, J by 5 bases; bases unmatched to a gene: 9. The collaborating institutions used their own protocols to collect whole blood in K2EDTA tubes. For TCRbeta analysis, collaborators shipped samples in one of three forms: frozen whole blood, isolated PBMCs, or DNA extracted from either of those sample types. Recombination connected TRBV15 to TRBJ1-1; 8 bases in the junction line up with TRBD1. Sequenced: peripheral blood. The TCR sequence derives from a man in his fifties or sixties with acute or convalescent COVID-19. The bases read TGTGCCACCAGCACGGGGGACAGGCGGTGGACTGAAGCTTTCTTT. This is translated as CATSTGDRRWTEAFF. Supplemented by the reference TRBV15 and TRBJ1-1 proteins around the CDR3, the complete variable domain is DAMVIQNPRYQVTQFGKPVTLSCSQTLNHNVMYWYQQKSSQAPKLLFHYYDKDFNNEADTPDNFQSRRPNTSFCFLDIRSPGLGDTAMYLCATSTGDRRWTEAFFGQGTRLTVV.